Below are 32 T cell receptor beta chains sequenced from a single sample in a study of blood T cell repertoires in COVID-19. The data were produced by immunoSEQ multiplex PCR, yet TCRdb's version contains in-frame clones alone and is incomplete. The table lists over 250,000 clones, over 80% of them singletons, with just under 9% in the top ten. The sequenced sample was PBMCs or T cells enriched from blood (not recorded which). These TCRs come from a young woman who had recovered from COVID-19.

This clone appeared a few times. The rearrangement links TRBV19 to TRBJ1-4; possibly TRBD1 for D (6 bases). Trimming pared 4 bases from V and 4 bases from J, leaving 13 bases between. CDR1 and CDR2 from the germline V gene are LNHDA and SQIVND (reference sequence). The CDR3 consists of 15 residues. CDR3 DNA sequence: TGTGCCAGTAGTACATGGGACAATTATAATGAAAAACTGTTTTTT. This gives the protein CASSTWDNYNEKLFF.

The V call is TRBV18, the J call TRBJ2-2, with 11 bases fitting TRBD2. Trimming at V came to 3 bases and at J to 2 bases, leaving 2 bases not matched to a gene. Germline V lookup: CDR1 KGHSH, CDR2 LQKENI. This CDR3 is 16 amino acids long. CDR3 protein: CASSPGTSGNTGELFF. The CDR3, as DNA: TGTGCCAGCTCACCGGGGACTAGCGGAAACACCGGGGAGCTGTTTTTT.

J is TRBJ1-4 and V is TRBV10-3; TRBD1 agrees at 12 bases. The length of the CDR3 is 16 residues. Looked up from germline, CDR1 is ENHRY and CDR2 is SYGVKD. With 6 bases clipped from V and 5 bases from J, the junction kept 7 bases outside the gene matches. CDR3 nucleotides: TGTGCCATCAGCCCGGGACAGGGGGCGGGAAATGAAAAACTGTTTTTT. This translates into CAISPGQGAGNEKLFF.

This chain connects TRBV18 to TRBJ1-2, with TRBD1 as a possible D gene (5 bases). V lost 2 bases, J lost 2 bases, and 12 bases lay in between. Germline loops: CDR1 KGHSH, CDR2 LQKENI. The CDR3 is 15 amino acids. CDR3 sequence: CASSPSRGENYGYTF. CDR3 sequence (DNA): TGTGCCAGCTCACCATCCCGGGGGGAGAACTATGGCTACACCTTC.

The chain carries TRBV14 and TRBJ1-1, with D possibly matching TRBD1 (6 bases). V was clipped by 7 bases and J by 7 bases, with 19 bases between them. This CDR3 comprises 14 residues. Germline V gene data show CDR1 as SGHDN and CDR2 as FVKESK. CDR3 DNA sequence: TGTGCCAGCAATATAATGAACAGGGAGAGTGAAGCTTTCTTT. It codes for CASNIMNRESEAFF.

The chain is built from TRBV7-3 and TRBJ2-5, with D perhaps TRBD1 (6 bases). Trimming pared 7 bases from V and 5 bases from J, leaving 26 bases between. CDR1 and CDR2 from the germline V gene are SGHTA and FQGTGA. The CDR3 spans 17 residues. CDR3 amino acids: CASTSQEGRGIWETQYF. The CDR3 DNA follows: TGTGCCAGCACCTCACAAGAGGGCAGGGGAATATGGGAGACCCAGTACTTC.

The chain combines TRBV28 with TRBJ2-7, with 7 nucleotides matching TRBD1. CDR1 and CDR2 from the germline V gene are MDHEN and SYDVKM. The CDR3 runs 14 residues. V shed 6 bases, J shed 4 bases, and the junction held 9 bases outside the gene matches. This chain's CDR3 is CASRTPTGSYEQYF. The CDR3 DNA reads as TGTGCCAGCAGGACCCCGACAGGGTCTTACGAGCAGTACTTC.

The chain combines TRBV28 with TRBJ2-3; 8 positions match TRBD1. The CDR3 totals 15 residues. Trimming removed 5 bases from V and 3 bases from J; junction bases left unmatched: 7. Germline values: CDR1 MDHEN, CDR2 SYDVKM. The CDR3 nucleotides read TGTGCCAGCAGTCCGGCCGGACAGGGTACAGATACGCAGTATTTT. This encodes CASSPAGQGTDTQYF.

This chain joins TRBV4-2 and TRBJ1-5, with D possibly being TRBD1 (5 bases). The V gene's germline CDR1 is LGHNA and CDR2 YNFKEQ. Trimming took off 0 bases at V and 5 bases at J, with 17 bases between the two ends. This CDR3 is built from 17 residues. CDR3 sequence reads: CASSQERGTGSYQPQHF. CDR3 DNA sequence: TGTGCCAGCAGCCAAGAGCGGGGGACGGGAAGTTATCAGCCCCAGCATTTT.

The table lists this clone with many counts. CDR3 coding DNA: TGCGCCAGCAGCCAAGAGGCAGGGTATTCACCCCTCCACTTT. Translated, it gives CASSQEAGYSPLHF. The rearrangement joins TRBV4-1 to TRBJ1-6, with D perhaps TRBD1 (5 bases). V lost 0 bases and J lost 8, with 8 bases in between. This CDR3 contains 14 residues. Germline CDR1 is MGHRA and CDR2 is YSYEKL.

V and J are TRBV7-9 and TRBJ1-2; 7 bases are a match to TRBD1. The CDR3 has 15 residues. The V segment lost 5 bases and the J segment 4 bases; nucleotides outside the gene matches: 10. Germline V gene data show CDR1 as SEHNR and CDR2 as FQNEAQ (reference sequence). DNA for the CDR3: TGTGCCAGCAGCCCGAAGGACAGGCCGACCTATGGCTACACCTTC. Its protein is CASSPKDRPTYGYTF.

The chain recombines TRBV4-3 with TRBJ2-2, with 7 bases aligning to TRBD2. Germline CDR1 reads LGHNA; CDR2 reads YSLEER. J lost 1 base, V lost 5 bases, and 4 bases had no gene match. This CDR3 has 15 residues. Here the CDR3 DNA reads TGCGCCAGCAGCGGGCAGCGGGGGAACACCGGGGAGCTGTTTTTT. Its translation is CASSGQRGNTGELFF.

The chain carries TRBV6-2 or TRBV6-3 and TRBJ2-2, with 7 positions matching TRBD1. V was clipped by 0 bases and J by 5 bases; unmatched bases: 6. This CDR3 has 16 residues. Germline CDR1 and CDR2: MNHEY and SVGEGT. The CDR3 loop is CASSYSPQGWTGELFF. DNA of the CDR3: TGTGCCAGCAGTTACTCCCCACAGGGGTGGACCGGGGAGCTGTTTTTT.

The CDR3 protein is CAIRYGQGAYEQYF. The CDR3 region has the DNA TGTGCCATCAGATACGGACAGGGCGCCTACGAGCAGTACTTC. The chain combines TRBV10-3 with TRBJ2-7; 8 nucleotides align to TRBD1. CDR1 and CDR2 from the germline V gene are ENHRY and SYGVKD. This CDR3 spans 14 amino acids. V was pared by 6 bases and J by 2 bases, with 6 bases of the junction left unmatched.

V gene TRBV6-5 combines with J gene TRBJ1-4; TRBD1 matches at 8 bases. The CDR3 length is 15 residues. J lost 6 bases, V lost 1 base, and 4 bases had no gene match. CDR1 is MNHEY and CDR2 is SVGAGI in the germline V gene. In DNA form, the CDR3 reads TGTGCCAGCAGTTACTTCGGGACAGGTGATGAAAAACTGTTTTTT. Translation: CASSYFGTGDEKLFF.

This clone occurred once. The rearrangement uses TRBV19 and TRBJ2-7; TRBD2 agrees at 15 bases. The CDR3 has 19 amino acids. V lost 4 bases to trimming and J lost 6 bases; unmatched junction nucleotides: 16. Germline-derived CDR1 and CDR2 are LNHDA and SQIVND (reference sequence). The CDR3 sequence: CASSTFLPGTSGRRSEQYF. Here the CDR3 DNA reads TGTGCCAGTAGTACCTTCTTACCCGGGACTAGCGGGAGGAGGAGCGAGCAGTACTTC.

The J gene is TRBJ2-7, the V gene TRBV15; 13 nucleotides match TRBD2. The CDR3 contains 13 residues. The ends lost 5 bases at V and 6 bases at J; junction bases unmatched: 1. Germline V gives CDR1 LNHNV, CDR2 YYDKDF (reference sequence). Here the CDR3 DNA reads TGTGCCACCAGCGGACTAGCGGGAGTCGAGCAGTACTTC. Protein: CATSGLAGVEQYF.

This chain links TRBV28 with TRBJ2-7, with 8 bases lining up with TRBD1. Germline V gene data show CDR1 as MDHEN and CDR2 as SYDVKM. The J segment lost 4 bases and the V segment lost 7 bases, leaving 9 bases of the junction unmatched. This CDR3 spans 14 amino acids. CDR3 amino acids: CASTGGTGRYEQYF. The CDR3 DNA reads TGTGCCAGCACTGGCGGGACAGGCCGTTACGAGCAGTACTTC.

This clone was seen only a few times. J is TRBJ2-1 and V is TRBV7-9, with D hard to call. This CDR3 is built from 10 residues. Germline values: CDR1 SEHNR, CDR2 FQNEAQ (reference sequence). The DNA for the CDR3 is TGTGCGAGCTCCTACAATGAGCAGTTCTTC. Amino acid sequence: CASSYNEQFF.

The rearrangement uses TRBV6-5 and TRBJ2-3; D not resolved. Trimming took 2 bases from V and 3 from J, leaving 12 bases between them. CDR1 MNHEY and CDR2 SVGAGI come from the germline V gene. This CDR3 has 15 amino acids. In DNA form, the CDR3 reads TGTGCCAGCAGTTACACCGCTTTAGTTACAGATACGCAGTATTTT. Protein sequence: CASSYTALVTDTQYF.

The chain joins TRBV27 to TRBJ2-7; 10 bases line up with TRBD1. Germline CDR1 and CDR2: MNHEY and SMNVEV (reference sequence). The CDR3 contains 16 residues. V dropped 3 bases and J dropped 5; count of bases not matched to a gene: 10. The CDR3 DNA is TGTGCCAGCAGTTTCTGGGGCGGGGACAGGGGTCACGAGCAGTACTTC. Its protein product is CASSFWGGDRGHEQYF.

The V and J genes are TRBV27 and TRBJ2-1; 10 bases align to TRBD1. The CDR3 is made up of 17 amino acids. The V gene's germline CDR1 is MNHEY and CDR2 SMNVEV (reference sequence). Trimming took 6 bases from V and 7 from J; bases not matched to a gene: 15. For the CDR3, the DNA is TGTGCCAGCAGACAAAGGACCGGGACAGGGGACTTAAATGAGCAGTTCTTC. It encodes CASRQRTGTGDLNEQFF.

V usage is TRBV7-3 and J usage is TRBJ1-1; D is perhaps TRBD1 (6 bases). This CDR3 has 13 residues. V lost 2 bases, J lost 4 bases, and 8 bases lay in between. Germline lookup yields CDR1 SGHTA and CDR2 FQGTGA. The CDR3 DNA reads as TGTGCCAGCAGCTTAGTCAGGGGCACTGAAGCTTTCTTT. It encodes CASSLVRGTEAFF. The complete variable domain, with remaining parts taken from reference TRBV7-3 and TRBJ1-1, reads GAGVSQTPSNKVTEKGKYVELRCDPISGHTALYWYRQSLGQGPEFLIYFQGTGAADDSGLPNDRFFAVRPEGSVSTLKIQRTERGDSAVYLCASSLVRGTEAFFGQGTRLTVV.

The chain combines TRBV27 with TRBJ1-1; 9 bases line up with TRBD1. This CDR3 region has 18 residues. V lost 2 bases, J lost 5 bases, and 15 bases stayed unmatched. Germline V gene data show CDR1 as MNHEY and CDR2 as SMNVEV (reference sequence). Here the CDR3 DNA reads TGTGCCAGCAGTTTACGGGGGACAGGGTTCTTCCCACTTACTGAAGCTTTCTTT. This codes for CASSLRGTGFFPLTEAFF.

The V and J genes are TRBV27 and TRBJ1-2; the D gene is possibly TRBD1 (6 bases). The germline CDR1 and CDR2 sequences are MNHEY and SMNVEV (reference sequence). The CDR3 has 13 amino acids. V gave up 0 bases and J gave up 8 bases, with 10 bases separating them. CDR3 protein: CASSLSTGLGYTF. Here the CDR3 DNA reads TGTGCCAGCAGTTTATCCACAGGGTTGGGCTACACCTTC.

The genes are TRBV2 and TRBJ1-4, with no clear D. CDR3 length: 15 residues. Germline-derived CDR1 and CDR2 are SNHLY and FYNNEI. The ends were cut back, 2 bases at V and 4 bases at J, with 11 bases in the middle. The DNA for the CDR3 is TGTGCCAGCAGTGAATATTTGGCAGATAATGAAAAACTGTTTTTT. Amino acids: CASSEYLADNEKLFF.

This rearrangement joins TRBV15 to TRBJ2-7; D may be TRBD2 (5 bases). In germline, CDR1 is LNHNV, CDR2 YYDKDF (reference sequence). The length of the CDR3 is 14 residues. V was pared by 1 base and J by 0 bases, with 7 bases between. The CDR3 reads CATSRAGYSYEQYF. The CDR3 DNA is TGTGCCACCAGCAGAGCGGGATACTCCTACGAGCAGTACTTC.

V gene TRBV19 combines with J gene TRBJ2-1, with TRBD2 matching 9 bases. V dropped 1 base and J dropped 8; count of bases not matched to a gene: 12. Germline-derived CDR1 and CDR2 are LNHDA and SQIVND (reference sequence). The CDR3 loop spans 17 amino acids. The CDR3 protein is CASSIVLSGLAGYEQFF. Written as DNA, the CDR3 is TGTGCCAGTAGTATAGTACTGTCGGGGCTAGCGGGGTATGAGCAGTTCTTC.

This chain's CDR3 is CAISESERRNTGELFF. As DNA, the CDR3 is TGTGCCATCAGTGAGTCGGAAAGGAGGAACACCGGGGAGCTGTTTTTT. The V and J genes are TRBV10-3 and TRBJ2-2; D is unclear. V lost 0 bases, J lost 1 base, and 9 bases lay in between. The CDR3 runs 16 residues. CDR1 and CDR2 (germline): ENHRY, SYGVKD.

V gene TRBV7-9 combines with J gene TRBJ2-7; 14 positions agree with TRBD2. The CDR3 totals 16 residues. Germline values: CDR1 SEHNR, CDR2 FQNEAQ (reference sequence). V shed 3 bases, J shed 6 bases, and the junction held 7 bases outside the gene matches. In nucleotides, the CDR3 is TGTGCCAGCAGCTTTCCCCCGACTAGCGGGAGGGCCGAGCAGTACTTC. This translates into CASSFPPTSGRAEQYF.

The gene calls are TRBV10-3 and TRBJ2-2; TRBD2 is a possible D gene (5 bases). Trimming stripped 11 bases from V and 6 bases from J, with 22 bases between. The CDR3 consists of 15 residues. Germline V gene data show CDR1 as ENHRY and CDR2 as SYGVKD. The DNA of the CDR3 is TGTGCCTATAAAGGGAGCAACCAAACCCCCGGGGAGCTGTTTTTT. Its translation is CAYKGSNQTPGELFF.

This chain links TRBV5-5 with TRBJ1-3, with D unresolved. The germline CDR1 and CDR2 sequences are SGHKS and YYEKEE (reference sequence). CDR3 length: 15 amino acids. V was clipped by 0 bases and J by 2 bases, with 9 bases between them. CDR3 loop: CASSLVLDPGNTIYF. The CDR3 bases are TGTGCCAGCAGCTTGGTCCTAGACCCTGGAAACACCATATATTTT.